The 2 T cell receptor beta chains below all came from one sample that was sequenced in a study of shared clonotypes between healthy human individuals. The table came from immunoSEQ multiplex PCR; TCRdb's copy has only in-frame clones and leaves some out. Of hundreds of thousands of clones in the sample, less than 80% are singletons; the top ten hold around 1.8%. Sequenced sample: memory CD4+ T cells sorted from blood. Documented subset: CD45RA-negative fraction. Receptor source: a woman aged 25-40 years in good health.

This clone turned up a few times. The genes are TRBV5-1 and TRBJ2-1; 7 bases agree with TRBD1. Looked up from germline, CDR1 is SGHRS and CDR2 is YFSETQ. This CDR3 comprises 15 residues. V was clipped by 7 bases and J by 0 bases; unmatched bases: 7. CDR3 residues: CASGVDRSSYNEQFF. CDR3 bases: TGCGCCAGCGGGGTGGACAGGAGCTCCTACAATGAGCAGTTCTTC.

As concerns this clone: A much larger clone is a single base away; this may be a read error. The CDR3 coding sequence is TGTGCCAGCAGCTTCGGGAGCTCTGGGGCCAACGTCCTGACTTTC. This gives the protein CASSFGSSGANVLTF. The chain carries TRBV11-1 and TRBJ2-6; D might be TRBD2 (6 bases). V lost 3 bases and J 0 bases, leaving 6 bases between the germline ends. This CDR3 comprises 15 residues. The germline gives CDR1 SGHAT, CDR2 FQDESV (reference sequence).